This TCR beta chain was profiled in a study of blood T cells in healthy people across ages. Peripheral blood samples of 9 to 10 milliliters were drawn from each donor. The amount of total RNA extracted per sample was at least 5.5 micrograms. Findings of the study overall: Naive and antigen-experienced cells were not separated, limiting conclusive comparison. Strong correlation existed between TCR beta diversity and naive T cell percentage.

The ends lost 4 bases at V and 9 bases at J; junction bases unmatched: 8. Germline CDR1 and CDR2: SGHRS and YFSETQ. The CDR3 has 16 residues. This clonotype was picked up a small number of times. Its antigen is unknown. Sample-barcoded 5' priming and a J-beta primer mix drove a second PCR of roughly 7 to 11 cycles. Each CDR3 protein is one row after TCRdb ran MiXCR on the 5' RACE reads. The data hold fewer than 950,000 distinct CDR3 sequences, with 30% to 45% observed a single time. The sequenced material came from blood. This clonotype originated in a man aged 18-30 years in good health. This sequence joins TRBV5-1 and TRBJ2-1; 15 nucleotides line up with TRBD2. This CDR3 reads CASSKGTSGGSGEQFF. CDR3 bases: TGCGCCAGCAGCAAGGGGACTAGCGGGGGGTCGGGTGAGCAGTTCTTC.